Below are 8 T cell receptor beta chains sequenced from a single sample in a study of radiotherapy plus CTLA-4 blockade in lung cancer (dated by TCRdb to 2016 to 2019). The protocol used for the library was the immunoSEQ multiplex PCR assay. The clones in this table, taken by TCRdb from immuneACCESS, are in-frame only. Not every clone is retained; where verified, under half of the shortfall comes from an unresolved V gene, and the cause of the rest is unknown. For this sample the table gives tens of thousands of clones, of which around 80% were detected only once. The top ten hold around 25% of the sample. The material sequenced was peripheral blood, taken from a patient treated with radiotherapy plus ipilimumab. Receptor source: a human donor with non-small cell lung cancer that progressed on radiotherapy plus ipilimumab.

The genes are TRBV5-6 and TRBJ1-1; 9 bases align to TRBD1. With V trimmed by 0 bases and J by 6 bases, 6 bases remained unmatched. This CDR3 contains 15 residues. The germline gives CDR1 SGHDT, CDR2 YYEEEE. CDR3 in DNA: TGTGCCAGCAGCTTGGCTTCGGGACAGGGTTCTGAAGCTTTCTTT. Translated, it gives CASSLASGQGSEAFF.

The genes are TRBV27 and TRBJ2-1, with D maybe TRBD2 (5 bases). In germline, CDR1 is MNHEY, CDR2 SMNVEV (reference sequence). The CDR3 runs 13 residues. The V and J ends lost 6 bases and 4 bases respectively, with 10 bases between them. The CDR3 loop is CASSIGVYNEQFF. In DNA, the CDR3 is TGTGCCAGCAGCATCGGGGTGTACAATGAGCAGTTCTTC.

The chain carries TRBV18 and TRBJ2-5; TRBD1 matches 11 bases. Germline V gene data show CDR1 as KGHSH and CDR2 as LQKENI. V lost 4 bases, J lost 4 bases, and 8 bases stayed unmatched. CDR3 length: 16 amino acids. CDR3 DNA sequence: TGTGCCAGCTCACGACGGACAGGGGGCGTGGGAGAGACCCAGTACTTC. Protein: CASSRRTGGVGETQYF.

The chain uses TRBV10-2 and TRBJ2-1, with TRBD2 identical over 10 bases. Germline loops: CDR1 WSHSY, CDR2 SAAADI. The CDR3 runs to 17 residues. V lost 4 bases to trimming and J lost 1 base; unmatched junction nucleotides: 7. The CDR3 bases are TGCGCCAGCAGTGGGCCTAGCGGGAGAAGGTCCTACAATGAGCAGTTCTTC. Translation: CASSGPSGRRSYNEQFF.

The chain has TRBV6-5 and TRBJ2-2; D possibly corresponds to TRBD1 (6 bases). V was pared by 7 bases and J by 2 bases, with 14 bases between. CDR1 and CDR2 (germline): MNHEY, SVGAGI. The CDR3 covers 15 residues. CDR3 in amino acids: CASTPDRRNTGELFF. CDR3 in DNA: TGTGCCAGCACCCCGGACAGAAGAAACACCGGGGAGCTGTTTTTT.

In this sample, this clone turned up a few times. The V and J genes are TRBV4-1 and TRBJ2-6; D not resolved. The CDR3 runs 15 residues. Trimming took 1 base from V and 0 from J, leaving 4 bases between them. Germline assignment: CDR1 MGHRA and CDR2 YSYEKL. The CDR3 DNA is TGCGCCAGCAGCCAAGCCCACTCTGGGGCCAACGTCCTGACTTTC. As protein: CASSQAHSGANVLTF.

The DNA for the CDR3 is TGTGCCAGCAGCGAACGCCGGGACAGGGACAATGAGCAGTTCTTC. It codes for CASSERRDRDNEQFF. The chain has TRBV2 and TRBJ2-1; 9 bases are shared with TRBD1. CDR1 is SNHLY and CDR2 is FYNNEI in the germline V gene. This CDR3 is built from 15 residues. V lost 6 bases to trimming and J lost 5 bases; unmatched junction nucleotides: 8.

The chain is built from TRBV4-1 and TRBJ2-3; the D is unclear. This CDR3 comprises 12 residues. The germline V and J ends were trimmed by 5 bases and 4 bases, with 7 bases remaining between them. Germline CDR1 and CDR2: MGHRA and YSYEKL. CDR3 in DNA: TGCGCCAGCAGCGGTGAGGCAGATACGCAGTATTTT. Translating gives CASSGEADTQYF.